The 21 T cell receptor beta chains in this list originate from one sample, sequenced in a study of T cell responses to AZD1222 COVID-19 vaccine. Assay used: immunoSEQ multiplex PCR; TCRdb lists only in-frame clones, some missing. The sample consists of some 120,000 clones, around 90% of them appearing once. Material: peripheral blood, obtained 28 days after the second AZD1222 dose. The source is an adult who received the AZD1222 COVID-19 vaccine.

This chain connects TRBV19 to TRBJ1-1; the D gene is possibly TRBD1 (6 bases). Trimming pared 7 bases from V and 1 base from J, leaving 13 bases between. Germline CDR1 LNHDA, CDR2 SQIVND (reference sequence). The CDR3 is made up of 14 amino acids. CDR3 coding DNA: TGTGCCAGTAAACTCGGACAGTCGAACACTGAAGCTTTCTTT. Its translation is CASKLGQSNTEAFF.

The chain carries TRBV5-1 and TRBJ2-7, with a weak D call TRBD1 (6 bases). V was trimmed by 2 bases and J by 1 base, leaving 7 bases between them. The V gene's germline CDR1 is SGHRS and CDR2 YFSETQ. This CDR3 has 13 amino acids. CDR3 bases: TGCGCCAGCAGCTTCGGGACATCCTACGAGCAGTACTTC. Translating it yields CASSFGTSYEQYF.

A single count supports this clone. The rearrangement uses TRBV2 and TRBJ1-5; a weak D match, TRBD1 (5 bases). V was shortened by 5 bases and J by 9 bases, with 20 bases between the two germline ends. Looked up from germline, CDR1 is SNHLY and CDR2 is FYNNEI. There are 15 residues in the CDR3. The CDR3 loop is CASSRDSGRSVPQHF. The CDR3 DNA reads TGTGCCAGCAGTCGGGACTCAGGGCGTTCCGTGCCCCAGCATTTT.

This clone appeared a single time. The chain is built from TRBV5-6 and TRBJ2-1; the match to TRBD2 covers 9 bases. Per germline, CDR1 SGHDT and CDR2 YYEEEE. This CDR3 spans 16 amino acids. Trimming removed 4 bases from V and 8 bases from J; junction bases left unmatched: 13. CDR3 sequence reads: CASSPEWGSGGYEQFF. CDR3 in DNA: TGTGCCAGCAGCCCGGAATGGGGTAGCGGGGGCTATGAGCAGTTCTTC.

This chain connects TRBV7-9 to TRBJ1-1; a possible D gene is TRBD1 (5 bases). Trimming stripped 6 bases from V and 7 bases from J, with 18 bases between. CDR1 SEHNR and CDR2 FQNEAQ come from the germline V gene (reference sequence). The CDR3 contains 14 residues. The CDR3 DNA reads as TGTGCCAGCAGGGCGAACGGGGGAAGTGATGAAGCTTTCTTT. This translates into CASRANGGSDEAFF.

This sequence joins TRBV11-2 and TRBJ2-3; a possible D gene is TRBD2 (6 bases). Germline CDR1 and CDR2: SGHAT and FQNNGV. CDR3 size: 17 residues. V dropped 2 bases and J dropped 1 base, with 16 bases sitting between them. CDR3 sequence reads: CASSLSLPGGGTDTQYF. CDR3 in DNA: TGTGCCAGCAGCTTATCATTGCCGGGCGGGGGCACAGATACGCAGTATTTT.

The chain joins TRBV27 to TRBJ2-4; 10 bases align to TRBD1. Trimming cost V 6 bases and J 8 bases; bases outside gene matches: 10. Germline CDR1 is MNHEY and CDR2 is SMNVEV (reference sequence). This CDR3 contains 15 residues. The CDR3: CASSTPGTGEDIQYF. The CDR3 bases are TGTGCCAGCAGCACTCCCGGGACAGGGGAAGACATTCAGTACTTC.

The gene calls are TRBV5-1 and TRBJ2-1; D is unresolved. This CDR3 has 12 amino acids. Per germline, CDR1 SGHRS and CDR2 YFSETQ. The germline V and J ends were trimmed by 2 bases and 9 bases, with 9 bases remaining between them. CDR3 sequence reads: CASSLPSSEQFF. In nucleotides, the CDR3 is TGCGCCAGCAGCTTACCCTCGAGTGAGCAGTTCTTC.

The chain links TRBV28 to TRBJ1-2; D is unresolved. V lost 8 bases and J lost 2, with 6 bases in between. Germline V gene data show CDR1 as MDHEN and CDR2 as SYDVKM. The CDR3 extends over 11 amino acids. CDR3 coding DNA: TGTGCCAGCGGCCGAAACTATGGCTACACCTTC. This gives the protein CASGRNYGYTF.

This clone was recorded once. Other DNA sequences of this sample code for an identical CDR3. The chain has TRBV5-1 and TRBJ2-7; 7 bases line up with TRBD1. V shed 3 bases, J shed 1 base, and the junction held 1 base outside the gene matches. The CDR3 is 13 residues long. Germline CDR1 and CDR2: SGHRS and YFSETQ. The CDR3 reads CASSSTGSYEQYF. The CDR3 bases are TGCGCCAGCAGCTCGACAGGGTCCTACGAGCAGTACTTC.

This chain connects TRBV10-3 to TRBJ2-1; D remains ambiguous. The germline gives CDR1 ENHRY, CDR2 SYGVKD. The CDR3 runs to 12 residues. Trimming stripped 4 bases from V and 5 bases from J, with 6 bases between. The CDR3 bases are TGTGCCATCAGTGGCCTTGACAATGAGCAGTTCTTC. Its translation is CAISGLDNEQFF.

The rearrangement uses TRBV10-3 and TRBJ2-1, with no clear D. This CDR3 is built from 12 residues. The germline CDR1 and CDR2 sequences are ENHRY and SYGVKD. V was shortened by 8 bases and J by 5 bases, with 10 bases between the two germline ends. The CDR3 nucleotides are TGTGCCATCGTCCGGGCCGACAATGAGCAGTTCTTC. Translating gives CAIVRADNEQFF.

This clone appeared a single time. The chain joins TRBV4-3 to TRBJ2-7; D assignment may be TRBD1 or TRBD2 (5 bases each). The CDR3 is 15 residues long. V was cut by 2 bases and J by 2 bases, with 13 bases left in between. CDR1 LGHNA and CDR2 YSLEER come from the germline V gene. The CDR3 protein is CASSQNPGPAYEQYF. CDR3 nucleotide sequence: TGCGCCAGCAGCCAAAATCCGGGACCGGCCTACGAGCAGTACTTC.

The chain uses TRBV9 and TRBJ1-5, with TRBD1 matching over 8 bases. Germline V CDR1 and CDR2: SGDLS, YYNGEE. J gave up 5 bases and V 3 bases, and 7 bases lay outside the gene matches. The CDR3 spans 15 residues. CDR3 nucleotide sequence: TGTGCCAGCAGCGCTGAGGACAGGGAGGATCAGCCCCAGCATTTT. Amino acids: CASSAEDREDQPQHF.

The rearrangement uses TRBV7-2 and TRBJ1-2, with 9 bases that match TRBD1. The CDR3 runs to 18 residues. Germline V gene sequence: CDR1 SGHTA, CDR2 FQGNSA. The junction had 10 bases not matched to a gene; V was cut back by 1 base and J by 1 base. CDR3 residues: CASSLGGGRTGVNYGYTF. CDR3 bases: TGTGCCAGCAGCTTAGGCGGCGGTCGGACAGGGGTTAACTATGGCTACACCTTC. Complete variable domain (other parts from reference TRBV7-2 and TRBJ1-2): GAGVSQSPSNKVTEKGKDVELRCDPISGHTALYWYRQSLGQGLEFLIYFQGNSAPDKSGLPSDRFSAERTGGSVSTLTIQRTQQEDSAVYLCASSLGGGRTGVNYGYTFGSGTRLTVV.

V usage is TRBV3-1 (or the pseudogene TRBV3-2) and J usage is TRBJ2-5; D unclear. With 1 base removed from V and 4 bases from J, the gap between germline ends came to 16 bases. The CDR3 has 16 amino acids. CDR1 LGHDT and CDR2 YNNKEL come from the germline V gene (reference sequence). The CDR3 nucleotides read TGTGCCAGCAGCCAAGGGCGTAATGCTAATTTAGAGACCCAGTACTTC. As protein: CASSQGRNANLETQYF.

This rearrangement joins TRBV5-1 to TRBJ1-1; 7 bases line up with TRBD1. Germline V gene data show CDR1 as SGHRS and CDR2 as YFSETQ. The CDR3 runs 13 residues. The V gene end was trimmed by 4 bases and the J gene end by 3 bases; junction bases not matched to a gene: 3. The CDR3 region is CASSSRGDTEAFF. In DNA form, the CDR3 reads TGCGCCAGCAGCAGCAGGGGGGACACTGAAGCTTTCTTT. The full variable domain, its missing parts supplied by reference TRBV5-1 and TRBJ1-1, is KAGVTQTPRYLIKTRGQQVTLSCSPISGHRSVSWYQQTPGQGLQFLFEYFSETQRNKGNFPGRFSGRQFSNSRSEMNVSTLELGDSALYLCASSSRGDTEAFFGQGTRLTVV.

The chain recombines TRBV4-2 with TRBJ2-1; 13 bases match TRBD2. Unmatched junction bases numbered 9, after V lost 5 bases and J lost 5 bases. The V gene's germline CDR1 is LGHNA and CDR2 YNFKEQ. The CDR3 totals 17 residues. The CDR3 region has the DNA TGTGCCAGCAGCTCTTGGACTAGCGGGGGAGATAACAATGAGCAGTTCTTC. Translated: CASSSWTSGGDNNEQFF.

In the case of this clone: The same CDR3 is also encoded by other DNA sequences in this sample. CDR3 sequence reads: CASSSSSYNEQFF. DNA for the CDR3: TGCGCCAGCAGCTCAAGCTCCTACAATGAGCAGTTCTTC. This chain uses TRBV5-1 with TRBJ2-1, with D unclear. From germline, CDR1 is SGHRS and CDR2 YFSETQ. Trimming pared 3 bases from V and 0 bases from J, leaving 4 bases between. The CDR3 sequence is 13 residues long.

The J gene is TRBJ2-3, the V gene TRBV7-8; TRBD1 matches 7 bases. Germline loops: CDR1 SGHVS, CDR2 FQNEAQ. The CDR3 sequence is 14 residues long. V was clipped by 7 bases and J by 2 bases; unmatched bases: 6. In nucleotides, the CDR3 is TGTGCCAGCACCAAGACAGGGCTCACAGATACGCAGTATTTT. This gives the protein CASTKTGLTDTQYF.

The rearrangement links TRBV5-4 to TRBJ2-2; 15 positions match TRBD2. Germline V CDR1 and CDR2: SGHNT, YYREEE (reference sequence). The CDR3 loop spans 17 amino acids. With V trimmed by 3 bases and J by 1 base, 1 base remained unmatched. The chain's CDR3 is CASSSGLAGGNTGELFF. The CDR3 region has the DNA TGTGCCAGCAGCTCGGGACTAGCGGGGGGGAACACCGGGGAGCTGTTTTTT.